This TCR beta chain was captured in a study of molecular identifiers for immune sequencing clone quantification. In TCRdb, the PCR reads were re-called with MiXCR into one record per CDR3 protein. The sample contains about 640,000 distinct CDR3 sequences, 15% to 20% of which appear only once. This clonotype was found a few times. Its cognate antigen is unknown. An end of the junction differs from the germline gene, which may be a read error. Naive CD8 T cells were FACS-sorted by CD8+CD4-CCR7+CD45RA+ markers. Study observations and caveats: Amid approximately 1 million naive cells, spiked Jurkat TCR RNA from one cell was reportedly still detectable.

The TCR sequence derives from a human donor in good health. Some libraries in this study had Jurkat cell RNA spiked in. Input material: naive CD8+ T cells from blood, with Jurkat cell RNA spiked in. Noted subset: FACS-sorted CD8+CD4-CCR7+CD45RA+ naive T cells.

The CDR3 DNA follows: TGTGCCAGCAGCGTAGATCCCTTCGAGGACACTCACGGCACCTACGAGCAGTGCTTC. Its protein product is CASSVDPFEDTHGTYEQCF. The chain recombines TRBV9 with TRBJ2-7, with a tentative D call TRBD1 (5 bases). The CDR3 consists of 19 residues. Germline CDR1 and CDR2: SGDLS and YYNGEE.